These 3 T cell receptor beta chains originate from one sample sequenced in a study of type 1 regulatory T cells. TCRdb reprocessed the reads via MiXCR and lists one record per CDR3 protein. This sample has 90,000 to 100,000 distinct CDR3 sequences, with roughly 28% found just once. Material: CD4+ T cells, either the whole sample or a sorted fraction (not recorded which). All receptors come from a human donor in good health.

V and J are TRBV7-9 and TRBJ2-5; 13 bases agree with TRBD2. The trim removed 6 bases at V and 7 bases at J, leaving 11 bases unmatched. The CDR3 extends over 16 amino acids. The germline CDR1 and CDR2 sequences are SEHNR and FQNEAQ (reference sequence). The CDR3 loop is CASRKGLAGSGGTQYF. DNA for the CDR3: TGTGCCAGCAGAAAGGGACTAGCGGGATCCGGCGGGACCCAGTACTTC.

This clonotype came up a few times. The chain uses TRBV11-2 and TRBJ2-2; a possible D gene is TRBD2 (5 bases). The CDR3 length is 15 residues. CDR1 is SGHAT and CDR2 is FQNNGV in the germline V gene. With 5 bases removed from V and 7 bases from J, the gap between germline ends came to 17 bases. CDR3 in amino acids: CASSPRTTGDGELFF. The CDR3 nucleotides read TGTGCCAGCAGCCCTAGGACCACCGGGGACGGGGAGCTGTTTTTT. The full variable domain, with the rest looked up from reference TRBV11-2 and TRBJ2-2, is EAGVAQSPRYKIIEKRQSVAFWCNPISGHATLYWYQQILGQGPKLLIQFQNNGVVDDSQLPKDRFSAERLKGVDSTLKIQPAKLEDSAVYLCASSPRTTGDGELFFGEGSRLTVL.

V and J are TRBV7-2 and TRBJ1-6; D not certain. V lost 5 bases to trimming and J lost 9 bases, with 17 bases between them. The CDR3 totals 15 residues. Germline values: CDR1 SGHTA, CDR2 FQGNSA. The CDR3 sequence is CASSREGSRISPLHF. The CDR3 coding sequence is TGTGCCAGCAGCCGTGAGGGATCAAGAATTTCACCCCTCCACTTT. The whole variable domain, filled in from reference TRBV7-2 and TRBJ1-6, reads GAGVSQSPSNKVTEKGKDVELRCDPISGHTALYWYRQSLGQGLEFLIYFQGNSAPDKSGLPSDRFSAERTGGSVSTLTIQRTQQEDSAVYLCASSREGSRISPLHFGNGTRLTVT.